The sequence of this TCR beta chain was determined in a study of blood T cell repertoires in COVID-19. Across about two dozen US areas, participants ranged in age from about 18 to 90 years. Participants were placed into cohorts based on the clinical history they reported. Recovery among Cohort 3 donors was established by two negative PCRs, clearance, or symptom resolution. Original processing notes: Reference gene primer amplification gave nucleated cell count estimates. Assay used: immunoSEQ multiplex PCR; TCRdb lists only in-frame clones, some missing. The V and J calls and clone size are taken from that table; D and trimming were inferred from the DNA. The sample includes about 270,000 clones, approximately 85% seen only once; the top ten take about 1%. This CDR3 comprises 14 residues. Per the germline V gene, CDR1 is SGDLS and CDR2 is YYNGEE. J lost 10 bases, V lost 0 bases, and 3 bases had no gene match.

The sample comprised PBMCs or T cells enriched from blood (not recorded which). The sequence was obtained from a woman younger than 45 who had recovered from COVID-19. The J gene is TRBJ1-6, the V gene TRBV9; TRBD1 agrees at 8 bases. The CDR3 DNA is TGTGCCAGCAGCGTAGGGCAGGGGGCATCACCCCTCCACTTT. It translates to CASSVGQGASPLHF.